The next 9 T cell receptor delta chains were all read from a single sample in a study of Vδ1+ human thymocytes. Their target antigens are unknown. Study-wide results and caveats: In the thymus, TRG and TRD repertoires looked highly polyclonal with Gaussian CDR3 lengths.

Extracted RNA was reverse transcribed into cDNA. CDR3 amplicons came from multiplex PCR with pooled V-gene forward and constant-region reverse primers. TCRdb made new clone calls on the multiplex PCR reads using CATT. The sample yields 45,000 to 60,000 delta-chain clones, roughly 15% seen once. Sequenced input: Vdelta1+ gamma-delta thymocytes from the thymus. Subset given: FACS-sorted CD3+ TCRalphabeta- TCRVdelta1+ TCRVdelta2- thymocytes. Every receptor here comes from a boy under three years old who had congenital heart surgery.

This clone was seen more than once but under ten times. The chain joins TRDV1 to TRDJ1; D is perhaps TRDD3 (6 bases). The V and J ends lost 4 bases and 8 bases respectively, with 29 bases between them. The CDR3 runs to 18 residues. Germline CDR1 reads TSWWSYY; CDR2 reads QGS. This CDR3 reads CALGVYLNPLGREIKLIF. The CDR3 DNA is TGTGCTCTTGGGGTTTATCTAAACCCGCTGGGGAGAGAAATCAAACTCATCTTT.

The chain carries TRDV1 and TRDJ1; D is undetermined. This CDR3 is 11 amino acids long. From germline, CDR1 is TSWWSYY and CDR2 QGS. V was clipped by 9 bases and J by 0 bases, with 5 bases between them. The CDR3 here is CALLYTDKLIF. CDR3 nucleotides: TGTGCTCTCCTGTACACCGATAAACTCATCTTT.

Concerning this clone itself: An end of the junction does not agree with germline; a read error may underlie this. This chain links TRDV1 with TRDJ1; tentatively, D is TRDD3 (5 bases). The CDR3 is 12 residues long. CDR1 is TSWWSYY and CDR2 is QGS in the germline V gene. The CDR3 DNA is TGCGCTCTTGGGGAACTTGGCCTCGGACTCATCTTT. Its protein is CALGELGLGLIF.

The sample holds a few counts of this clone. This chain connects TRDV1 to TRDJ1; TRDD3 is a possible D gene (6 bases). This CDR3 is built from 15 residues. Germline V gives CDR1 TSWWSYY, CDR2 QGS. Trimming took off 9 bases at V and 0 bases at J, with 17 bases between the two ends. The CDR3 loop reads CALGTGTGHTDKLIF. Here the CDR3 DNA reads TGTGCTCTGGGTACAGGTACTGGGCACACCGATAAACTCATCTTT.

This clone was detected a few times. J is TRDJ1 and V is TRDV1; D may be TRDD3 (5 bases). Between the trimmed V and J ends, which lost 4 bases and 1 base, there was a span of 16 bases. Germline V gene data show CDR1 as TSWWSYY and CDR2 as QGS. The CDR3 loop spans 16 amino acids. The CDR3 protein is CALGGKGSPPTDKLIF. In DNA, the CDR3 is TGTGCTCTTGGGGGCAAGGGGAGTCCGCCCACCGATAAACTCATCTTT.

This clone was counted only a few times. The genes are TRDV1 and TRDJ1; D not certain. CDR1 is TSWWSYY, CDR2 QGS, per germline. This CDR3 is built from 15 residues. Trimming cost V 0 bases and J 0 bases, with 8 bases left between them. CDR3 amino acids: CALGELCGHTDKLIF. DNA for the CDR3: TGTGCTCTTGGGGAACTCTGCGGCCACACCGATAAACTCATCTTT.

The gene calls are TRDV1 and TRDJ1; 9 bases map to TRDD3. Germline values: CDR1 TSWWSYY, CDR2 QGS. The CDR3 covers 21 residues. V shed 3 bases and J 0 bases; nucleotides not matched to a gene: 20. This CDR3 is CALGDLFLSKLGDPDTDKLIF. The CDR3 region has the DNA TGTGCTCTTGGGGACCTGTTCCTTTCTAAGCTGGGGGATCCAGACACCGATAAACTCATCTTT.

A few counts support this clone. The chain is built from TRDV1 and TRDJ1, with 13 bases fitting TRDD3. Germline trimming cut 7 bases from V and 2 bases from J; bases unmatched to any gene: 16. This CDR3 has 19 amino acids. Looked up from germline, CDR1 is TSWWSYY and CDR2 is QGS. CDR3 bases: TGTGCTCTTGTCGGCCTTCCAAAAATACTGGGGGATACGACCGATAAACTCATCTTT. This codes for CALVGLPKILGDTTDKLIF.

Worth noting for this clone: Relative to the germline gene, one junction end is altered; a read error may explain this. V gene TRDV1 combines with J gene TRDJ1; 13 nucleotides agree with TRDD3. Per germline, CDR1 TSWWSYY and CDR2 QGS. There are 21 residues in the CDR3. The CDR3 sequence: CALGELAKLRILGDTRHKLIF. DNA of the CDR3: TGTGCTCTCGGGGAACTAGCTAAGCTACGCATACTGGGGGATACGAGGCATAAACTCATCTTT.